The rows below give T cell receptor beta chains drawn from one sample of a study of T cell changes during pregnancy in multiple sclerosis. TCRdb's copy holds only in-frame clones and misses some; the assay was immunoSEQ multiplex PCR. The sample records 40,000 to 50,000 clones, 80% to 90% being singletons. Sequencing was performed on CD4+ T cells from peripheral blood mononuclear cells, taken in the first trimester of pregnancy. The receptors originated from a female donor with multiple sclerosis, enrolled in a pregnancy study. The CDR3 runs from the conserved cysteine through the conserved F or W. Clone sizes are given selectively: once, few, many, or a class where the clone is expanded.

TRBJ1-2 | . | TRBV14 | CASSQVPSSGMDYGYTF
TRBJ2-5 | . | TRBV19 | CASSTPGLAGLFETQYF
TRBJ1-3 | . | TRBV28 | CASSLRAGNTIYF
TRBJ1-1 | . | TRBV19 | CASRDRAAGEAFF
TRBJ2-7 | once | TRBV7-2 | CASSRRQGTHEQYF
TRBJ1-4 | once | TRBV2 | CASNREATNEKLFF
TRBJ1-2 | few | TRBV27 | CASSQGFGYTF
TRBJ1-5 | . | TRBV7-2 | CASSLALGTASNQPQHF
TRBJ1-1 | once | TRBV28 | CASSLPGRNTEAFF
TRBJ2-5 | . | TRBV9 | CASSPRVGGRQETQYF
TRBJ1-4 | once | TRBV19 | CASSIAGTGLIRVFF
TRBJ2-1 | . | TRBV18 | CASSPSGSSTYNEQFF
TRBJ1-5 | . | TRBV18 | CASSRGQGSQPQHF
TRBJ2-1 | . | TRBV28 | CASSSLTFTGLDEQFF
TRBJ2-7 | few | TRBV27 | CASSSLKLSRTDWDTYEQYF
TRBJ1-2 | . | TRBV29-1 | CSVDYRDGYTF
TRBJ2-3 | . | TRBV4-3 | CASSQALSTTDTQYF
TRBJ1-1 | . | TRBV7-9 | CASSPGQGAPRYTEAFF
TRBJ2-2 | once | TRBV30 | CAWSRLAGGTGELFF
TRBJ2-2 | . | TRBV5-1 | CASSQRTSGAGELFF
TRBJ1-2 | . | TRBV4-3 | CASSQDEGRGYTF
TRBJ1-2 | . | TRBV7-9 | CASSLAGGGSTF
TRBJ2-2 | . | TRBV25-1 | CASKPGTPDTGELFF
TRBJ1-1 | . | TRBV29-1 | CSVSPDITWAFF
TRBJ2-1 | . | TRBV28 | CASSPRLAGGGNNEQFF
TRBJ1-5 | . | TRBV7-2 | CASSWGGTGGGNQPQHF
TRBJ1-5 | . | TRBV19 | CASMMDRGLFGNQPQHF
TRBJ2-1 | . | TRBV5-1 | CASSLAGGSIGNEQFF
TRBJ2-7 | . | TRBV7-2 | CASRVGPGERFYEQYF
TRBJ1-5 | . | TRBV18 | CASQGDRGGQPQHF
TRBJ2-1 | . | TRBV5-5 | CASSLGLAGGYSYNEQFF
TRBJ1-4 | . | TRBV5-1 | CASSRGTGNEKLFF
TRBJ2-7 | . | TRBV7-8 | CASSPTHSSYEQYF
TRBJ1-5 | . | TRBV19 | CASSSQQGYSNQPQHF
TRBJ2-1 | . | TRBV7-9 | CASSLDGQGANEQFF
TRBJ1-2 | few | TRBV27 | CASIGGLRRHRRYYTF
TRBJ1-3 | . | TRBV9 | CASSPVKNSGNTIYF
TRBJ2-5 | once | TRBV15 | CATKRGYQETQYF
TRBJ1-2 | . | TRBV5-6 | CASSLARGAGGYTF
TRBJ1-1 | . | TRBV7-2 | CASSPRATEAFF
TRBJ1-2 | few | TRBV2 | CASRAEQGTQPGYTF
TRBJ2-7 | . | TRBV15 | CATSAGRGGGYEQYF
TRBJ2-1 | . | TRBV7-6 | CASSLVAGGNEQFF
TRBJ2-5 | . | TRBV29-1 | CSVGQKEETQYF
TRBJ2-1 | . | TRBV14 | CASSQKRTARYNEQFF
TRBJ2-2 | . | TRBV19 | CASSAAGVGSGELFF
TRBJ2-7 | once | TRBV10-3 | CAIRGGGLAGPYEQYF
TRBJ2-3 | once | TRBV15 | CATSRDQGERQYF
TRBJ2-6 | . | TRBV6-5 | CASSLLSSGANVLTF
TRBJ2-1 | . | TRBV5-1 | CASSSAGGSYNEQFF
TRBJ1-1 | . | TRBV28 | CASSSDSTTEAFF
TRBJ1-5 | . | TRBV6-1 | CASKFSQGGQPQHF
TRBJ2-5 | . | TRBV5-1 | CASSPTSGSVRETQYF